This TCR beta chain was retrieved from a study of CD8 T cells in Susac syndrome. Reverse transcription of about 0.5 to 1 ug RNA was carried out with random hexamers. TCRdb used MiXCR to reprocess the immunoSEQ multiplex PCR reads, holding one entry per CDR3 protein. The sample contains 70,000 to 95,000 distinct CDR3 sequences, approximately 95% of which appear only once. This clonotype appeared once. Germline CDR1 and CDR2: MDHEN and SYDVKM. This CDR3 is 14 amino acids long. Trimming pared 8 bases from V and 4 bases from J, leaving 17 bases between. The sequenced sample consisted of CD8+ T cells from PBMCs. V and J are TRBV28 and TRBJ2-5, with D perhaps given as TRBD1 or TRBD2 (5 bases each). The clonotype originates from a human donor with Susac syndrome. Here the CDR3 reads CASRERGVGETQYF. The CDR3 DNA follows: TGTGCCAGCCGGGAACGAGGGGTTGGAGAGACCCAGTACTTC.